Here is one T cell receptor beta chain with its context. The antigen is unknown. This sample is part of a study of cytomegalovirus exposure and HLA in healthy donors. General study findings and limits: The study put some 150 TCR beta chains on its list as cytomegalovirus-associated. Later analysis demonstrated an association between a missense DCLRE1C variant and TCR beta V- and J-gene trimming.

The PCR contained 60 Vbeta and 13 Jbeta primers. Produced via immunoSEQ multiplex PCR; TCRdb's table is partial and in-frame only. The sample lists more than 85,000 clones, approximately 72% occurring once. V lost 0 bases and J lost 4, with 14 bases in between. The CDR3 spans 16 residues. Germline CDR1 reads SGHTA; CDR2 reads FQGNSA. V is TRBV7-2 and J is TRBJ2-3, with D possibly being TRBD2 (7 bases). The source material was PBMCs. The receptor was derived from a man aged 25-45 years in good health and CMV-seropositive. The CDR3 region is CASSLAGGAGADTQYF. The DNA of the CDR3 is TGTGCCAGCAGCTTAGCTGGGGGGGCGGGGGCAGATACGCAGTATTTT.